These T cell receptor beta chains were read from a single sample in a study of OX40 agonist ivuxolimab in advanced cancers. Method: immunoSEQ multiplex PCR; TCRdb's copy keeps in-frame clones and lacks some. The profile covers about 18,000 clones, with 60% to 80% appearing a single time and roughly a fifth taken by the ten largest. Sequences were derived from CD4+ or CD8+ T cells sorted from blood, sampled in a trial of the OX40 agonist ivuxolimab. Receptor source: an adult with an advanced solid tumor such as melanoma, head and neck, liver or kidney cancer. Each CDR3 is given with its conserved first and last residue. Each record gives: J gene, clone size, V gene, CDR3 length, D gene, CDR3 protein, CDR3 DNA. The D gene is left open where the match is weak. The size entry is marked missing in some rows and otherwise reads once, few, many or a size class.

>TRBJ1-1|few|TRBV28|12|-
CASSLSVHEAFF
TGTGCCAGCAGTTTATCCGTACATGAAGCTTTCTTT
>TRBJ1-2|medium-sized|TRBV7-9|13|-
CASSYTSNYGYTF
TGTGCCAGCAGCTACACAAGTAACTATGGCTACACCTTC
>TRBJ1-5|medium-sized|TRBV28|14|TRBD1
CASSLGQGYQPQHF
TGTGCCAGCAGTTTGGGACAGGGTTACCAGCCCCAGCATTTT
>TRBJ2-1|few|TRBV5-8|13|-
CASSLVSYNEQFF
TGTGCCAGCAGCTTGGTCAGTTACAATGAGCAGTTCTTC
>TRBJ2-7|few|TRBV4-3|14|TRBD1
CASSQGGGTGEQYF
TGCGCCAGCAGCCAAGGGGGCGGGACAGGGGAGCAGTACTTC
>TRBJ1-1|-|TRBV30|15|-
CAWEDKGELNTEAFF
TGTGCCTGGGAGGACAAAGGCGAACTGAACACTGAAGCTTTCTTT
>TRBJ2-1|-|TRBV28|13|-
CASSFEQGNEQFF
TGTGCCAGCAGTTTTGAACAGGGCAATGAGCAGTTCTTC
>TRBJ1-3|-|TRBV6-1|16|-
CASSAWTDVSGNTIYF
TGTGCCAGCAGTGCGTGGACGGACGTCTCTGGAAACACCATATATTTT
>TRBJ1-1|-|TRBV7-9|14|TRBD1
CASSAEGQPPGAFF
TGTGCCAGCAGCGCCGAGGGACAGCCTCCCGGGGCTTTCTTT
>TRBJ2-1|few|TRBV19|12|-
CASSIEPGEQFF
TGTGCCAGTAGTATTGAACCTGGTGAGCAGTTCTTC
>TRBJ1-6|-|TRBV10-1|14|TRBD1
CASSEYRGGSPLHF
TGCGCCAGCAGTGAATACAGGGGTGGATCACCCCTCCACTTT
>TRBJ2-1|-|TRBV6-1|17|-
CASSEAIGLGLHNEQFF
TGTGCCAGCAGTGAAGCGATTGGACTCGGGCTTCACAATGAGCAGTTCTTC
>TRBJ2-5|-|TRBV7-3|15|TRBD2
CASSSTGLAGETQYF
TGTGCCAGCAGCTCGACCGGACTAGCGGGAGAGACCCAGTACTTC
>TRBJ2-3|-|TRBV5-1|15|TRBD1
CASSPPQGVTDTQYF
TGCGCCAGCAGCCCCCCACAGGGGGTCACAGATACGCAGTATTTT
>TRBJ2-7|-|TRBV13|11|-
CASSISHEQYF
TGTGCCAGCAGCATATCCCACGAGCAGTACTTC
>TRBJ2-7|-|TRBV4-3|17|-
CASSQDAFGGYAYEQYF
TGCGCCAGCAGCCAAGATGCGTTTGGGGGTTACGCCTACGAGCAGTACTTC